Below, 20 T cell receptor beta chains from the same sample are listed, as sequenced in a study of neurological immune-mediated disorders. TCRdb passed the 5' RACE reads through MiXCR, listing each CDR3 protein once. The data show 55,000 to 70,000 distinct CDR3 sequences, approximately 10% seen once. The sample consisted of PBMCs. All receptors come from a man in his fifties or sixties in good health.

At least ten counts were recorded for this clonotype. The J gene is TRBJ2-5, the V gene TRBV10-3, with 15 bases fitting TRBD2. CDR1 is ENHRY and CDR2 is SYGVKD in the germline V gene. The CDR3 loop spans 18 amino acids. The ends lost 4 bases at V and 0 bases at J; junction bases unmatched: 6. The CDR3 nucleotides are TGTGCCATCAGTGGTGGGACTAGCGGGGGGACCAACCAAGAGACCCAGTACTTC. Amino acids: CAISGGTSGGTNQETQYF.

The table lists this clonotype with many counts. The chain is built from TRBV14 and TRBJ1-1, with a weak D call TRBD1 (6 bases). There are 17 residues in the CDR3. V was cut by 0 bases and J by 1 base, with 15 bases left in between. Per germline, CDR1 SGHDN and CDR2 FVKESK. The chain's CDR3 is CASSQDWGPSGNTEAFF. In DNA form, the CDR3 reads TGTGCCAGCAGCCAAGATTGGGGGCCTTCGGGGAACACTGAAGCTTTCTTT. Drawing the rest from reference TRBV14 and TRBJ1-1, the complete variable domain is EAGVTQFPSHSVIEKGQTVTLRCDPISGHDNLYWYRRVMGKEIKFLLHFVKESKQDESGMPNNRFLAERTGGTYSTLKVQPAELEDSGVYFCASSQDWGPSGNTEAFFGQGTRLTVV.

This clonotype was found many times. The CDR3 bases are TGTGCCAGCAGCCAAGGTCGAGTGAGGTTCTCTGGAAACACCATATATTTT. Its protein is CASSQGRVRFSGNTIYF. This chain uses TRBV3-1 with TRBJ1-3; D gene ambiguous. The CDR3 covers 17 residues. Trimming stripped 1 base from V and 0 bases from J, with 13 bases between. The germline V gene encodes CDR1 LGHDT and CDR2 YNNKEL (reference sequence).

CDR3 DNA sequence: TGTGCCAGCAGCACAAGCGGTGGGGCCGCCGGGGAGCTGTTTTTT. Translating it yields CASSTSGGAAGELFF. J is TRBJ2-2 and V is TRBV7-3; the D call may be TRBD1 or TRBD2 (5 bases each). CDR3 length: 15 amino acids. The germline gives CDR1 SGHTA, CDR2 FQGTGA. The ends were cut back, 5 bases at V and 6 bases at J, with 16 bases in the middle.

This clonotype has a handful of counts. The chain couples TRBV15 to TRBJ1-2, with 8 bases that match TRBD1. V lost 5 bases, J lost 5 bases, and 10 bases stayed unmatched. From germline, CDR1 is LNHNV and CDR2 YYDKDF (reference sequence). The CDR3 totals 15 residues. This CDR3 reads CATSGQDRGSYGYTF. The CDR3 nucleotides are TGTGCCACCAGCGGTCAAGACAGGGGATCGTATGGCTACACCTTC.

This clonotype was observed many times. The chain uses TRBV7-9 and TRBJ2-5, with TRBD1 matching over 9 bases. Germline V gene lookup returns CDR1 SEHNR and CDR2 FQNEAQ (reference sequence). The CDR3 contains 15 residues. The V gene end was trimmed by 8 bases and the J gene end by 3 bases; junction bases not matched to a gene: 10. For the CDR3, the DNA is TGTGCCAGCGGTCTGAACAGGGGGCGTAAAGAGACCCAGTACTTC. Translation gives CASGLNRGRKETQYF.

In this sample, this clonotype turned up many times. The chain has TRBV20-1 and TRBJ1-3, with 8 bases aligning to TRBD1. The length of the CDR3 is 14 residues. Germline CDR1 is DFQATT and CDR2 is SNEGSKA (reference sequence). The J segment lost 2 bases and the V segment lost 3 bases, leaving 3 bases of the junction unmatched. The CDR3 region is CSASLQGAGNTIYF. The CDR3 nucleotides are TGCAGTGCTAGTCTACAGGGGGCTGGAAACACCATATATTTT.

This clonotype appeared a few times. The chain joins TRBV7-9 to TRBJ1-5; D not resolved. This CDR3 is 14 amino acids long. Germline values: CDR1 SEHNR, CDR2 FQNEAQ (reference sequence). Trimming shortened V by 5 bases and J by 2 bases, and 10 bases separated the two germline ends. This chain's CDR3 is CASSKSPGNQPQHF. The CDR3 DNA is TGTGCCAGCAGCAAGTCTCCGGGCAATCAGCCCCAGCATTTT.

This clonotype was seen a handful of times. The rearrangement links TRBV27 to TRBJ1-1, with D unresolved. The CDR3 runs to 14 residues. The germline V gene encodes CDR1 MNHEY and CDR2 SMNVEV (reference sequence). Trimming cost V 0 bases and J 1 base, with 6 bases left between them. CDR3 in DNA: TGTGCCAGCAGTTTATCTGGAACGAACACTGAAGCTTTCTTT. It codes for CASSLSGTNTEAFF.

This clonotype was found many times. V is TRBV7-9 and J is TRBJ2-5, with D possibly matching TRBD2 (6 bases). Germline-derived CDR1 and CDR2 are SEHNR and FQNEAQ (reference sequence). This CDR3 spans 16 amino acids. With 1 base removed from V and 2 bases from J, the gap between germline ends came to 14 bases. This CDR3 reads CASSLGGGNKQETQYF. Here the CDR3 DNA reads TGTGCCAGCAGCTTAGGTGGAGGGAACAAGCAAGAGACCCAGTACTTC.

This clonotype has a count of ten or more. The genes are TRBV7-2 and TRBJ2-1; D unclear. V was pared by 5 bases and J by 1 base, with 6 bases between. The CDR3 contains 13 residues. Germline lookup yields CDR1 SGHTA and CDR2 FQGNSA. The CDR3 spells CASSPGSYNEQFF. In DNA, the CDR3 is TGTGCCAGCAGCCCCGGTTCCTACAATGAGCAGTTCTTC.

This clonotype appeared many times. The rearrangement joins TRBV29-1 to TRBJ2-5, with D perhaps assigned TRBD1 or TRBD2 (5 bases each). Per germline, CDR1 SQVTM and CDR2 ANQGSEA. This CDR3 has 12 amino acids. The germline V and J ends were trimmed by 5 bases and 5 bases, with 12 bases remaining between them. The CDR3 region is CSVTGPRETQYF. The DNA of the CDR3 is TGCAGCGTTACGGGGCCAAGGGAGACCCAGTACTTC.

CDR3 nucleotides: TGTGCCATCAGTGAGGGGGGACAGGGGTCCATTCAGTACTTC. It translates to CAISEGGQGSIQYF. The chain links TRBV10-3 to TRBJ2-4, with 10 bases aligning to TRBD1. Germline-derived CDR1 and CDR2 are ENHRY and SYGVKD. The V segment lost 2 bases and the J segment 9 bases; nucleotides outside the gene matches: 4. The CDR3 runs 14 residues.

This clonotype was seen ten or more times. This chain joins TRBV20-1 and TRBJ2-3, with 8 bases identical to TRBD2. CDR1 is DFQATT and CDR2 is SNEGSKA in the germline V gene (reference sequence). With V trimmed by 1 base and J by 4 bases, 4 bases remained unmatched. There are 14 residues in the CDR3. The CDR3 nucleotides read TGCAGTGCTAGAGTGGACGGGGGGGCAGATACGCAGTATTTT. The encoded protein is CSARVDGGADTQYF.

This clonotype was detected many times. CDR3 loop: CASSVAPNQPQHF. As DNA, the CDR3 is TGTGCCAGCAGCGTAGCCCCGAATCAGCCCCAGCATTTT. This chain joins TRBV9 and TRBJ1-5; D not resolved. The germline CDR1 and CDR2 sequences are SGDLS and YYNGEE. Trimming removed 0 bases at V and 4 bases at J, with 5 bases between. The CDR3 consists of 13 residues.

The table lists this clonotype with many counts. The chain has TRBV5-5 and TRBJ1-1, with unresolved D. V gave up 4 bases and J gave up 3 bases, with 10 bases separating them. CDR1 SGHKS and CDR2 YYEKEE come from the germline V gene (reference sequence). The CDR3 has 13 amino acids. The CDR3, as DNA: TGTGCCAGCAGCCCCTACACAGACACTGAAGCTTTCTTT. This gives the protein CASSPYTDTEAFF. Using reference TRBV5-5 and TRBJ1-1 for the parts outside the CDR3, the full variable domain is DAGVTQSPTHLIKTRGQQVTLRCSPISGHKSVSWYQQVLGQGPQFIFQYYEKEERGRGNFPDRFSARQFPNYSSELNVNALLLGDSALYLCASSPYTDTEAFFGQGTRLTVV.

The chain links TRBV20-1 to TRBJ1-1; possible D gene TRBD1, 5 bases. Per germline, CDR1 DFQATT and CDR2 SNEGSKA (reference sequence). V lost 1 base and J 5 bases, leaving 11 bases between the germline ends. This CDR3 region has 13 residues. The DNA of the CDR3 is TGCAGTGCTAGAGGGGGGGGAGGGACTGAAGCTTTCTTT. This encodes CSARGGGGTEAFF.

This clonotype was counted at least ten times. The DNA for the CDR3 is TGTGCCAGCAGCTTGGGCGGGGGGGCAGATACGCAGTATTTT. This encodes CASSLGGGADTQYF. V and J are TRBV7-2 and TRBJ2-3; 9 bases are shared with TRBD2. V trimming: 3 bases; J trimming: 4 bases; junction bases outside the gene matches: 2. Germline loops: CDR1 SGHTA, CDR2 FQGNSA. The CDR3 loop spans 14 amino acids.

This clonotype was picked up many times. The chain links TRBV5-6 to TRBJ1-1, with 7 bases lining up with TRBD1. The CDR3 has 16 amino acids. Trimming removed 0 bases from V and 2 bases from J; junction bases left unmatched: 7. Germline CDR1 and CDR2: SGHDT and YYEEEE. CDR3 sequence reads: CASSLDWGGGNTEAFF. The CDR3 nucleotides are TGTGCCAGCAGCTTGGATTGGGGAGGGGGCAACACTGAAGCTTTCTTT.

This clonotype was seen at least ten times. This sequence joins TRBV6-5 and TRBJ2-3, with 9 bases that match TRBD1. With 10 bases clipped from V and 0 bases from J, the junction kept 8 bases outside the gene matches. The CDR3 runs 15 residues. Germline values: CDR1 MNHEY, CDR2 SVGAGI. DNA for the CDR3: TGTGCCACCCAAAGGGACAGGGCTAGCACAGATACGCAGTATTTT. It translates to CATQRDRASTDTQYF.